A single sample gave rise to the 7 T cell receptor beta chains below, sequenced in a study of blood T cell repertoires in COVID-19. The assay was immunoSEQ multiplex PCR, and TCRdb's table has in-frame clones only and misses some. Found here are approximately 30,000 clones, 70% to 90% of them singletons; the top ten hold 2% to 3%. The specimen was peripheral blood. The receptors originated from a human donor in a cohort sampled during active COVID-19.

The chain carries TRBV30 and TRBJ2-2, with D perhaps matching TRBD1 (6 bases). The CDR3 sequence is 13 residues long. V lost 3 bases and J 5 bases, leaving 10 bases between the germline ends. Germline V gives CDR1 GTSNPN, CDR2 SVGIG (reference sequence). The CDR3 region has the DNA TGTGCCTGGAGCAGGGGCTCGACCGGGGAGCTGTTTTTT. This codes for CAWSRGSTGELFF.

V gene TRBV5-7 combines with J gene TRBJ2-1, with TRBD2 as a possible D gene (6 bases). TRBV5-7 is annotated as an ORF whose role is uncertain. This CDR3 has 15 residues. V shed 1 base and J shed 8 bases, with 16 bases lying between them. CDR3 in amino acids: CASSLSWGGVHEQFF. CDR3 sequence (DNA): TGTGCCAGCAGCTTGAGCTGGGGCGGGGTGCATGAGCAGTTCTTC.

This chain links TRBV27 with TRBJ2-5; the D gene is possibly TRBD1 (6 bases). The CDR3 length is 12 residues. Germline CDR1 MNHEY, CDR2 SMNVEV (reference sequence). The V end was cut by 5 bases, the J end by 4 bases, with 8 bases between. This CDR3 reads CASSPDRETQYF. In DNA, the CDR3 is TGTGCCAGCAGTCCGGACAGAGAGACCCAGTACTTC.

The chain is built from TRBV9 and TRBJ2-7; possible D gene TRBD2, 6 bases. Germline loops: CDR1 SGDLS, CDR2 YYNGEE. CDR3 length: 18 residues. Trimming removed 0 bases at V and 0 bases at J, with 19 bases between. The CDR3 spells CASSVASTASASSYEQYF. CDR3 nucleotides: TGTGCCAGCAGCGTAGCTTCAACGGCTAGCGCCAGCTCCTACGAGCAGTACTTC.

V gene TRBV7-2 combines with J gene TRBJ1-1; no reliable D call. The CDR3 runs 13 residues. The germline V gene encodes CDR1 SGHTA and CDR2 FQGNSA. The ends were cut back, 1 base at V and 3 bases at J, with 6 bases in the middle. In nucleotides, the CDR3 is TGTGCCAGCAGCTTAGTGCAGGACACTGAAGCTTTCTTT. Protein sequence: CASSLVQDTEAFF. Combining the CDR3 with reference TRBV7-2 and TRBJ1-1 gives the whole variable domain GAGVSQSPSNKVTEKGKDVELRCDPISGHTALYWYRQSLGQGLEFLIYFQGNSAPDKSGLPSDRFSAERTGGSVSTLTIQRTQQEDSAVYLCASSLVQDTEAFFGQGTRLTVV.

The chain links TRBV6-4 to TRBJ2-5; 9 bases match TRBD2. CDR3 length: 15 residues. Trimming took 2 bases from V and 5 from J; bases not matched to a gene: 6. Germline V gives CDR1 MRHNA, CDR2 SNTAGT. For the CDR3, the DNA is TGTGCCAGCAGTGACCGAGCGGGGGGACGTGAGACCCAGTACTTC. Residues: CASSDRAGGRETQYF.

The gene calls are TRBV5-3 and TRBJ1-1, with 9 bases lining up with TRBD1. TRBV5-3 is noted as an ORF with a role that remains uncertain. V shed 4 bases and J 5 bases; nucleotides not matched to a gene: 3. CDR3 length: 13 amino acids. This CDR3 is CARSVGQGTEAFF. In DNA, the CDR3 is TGTGCCAGAAGCGTGGGACAGGGTACTGAAGCTTTCTTT.